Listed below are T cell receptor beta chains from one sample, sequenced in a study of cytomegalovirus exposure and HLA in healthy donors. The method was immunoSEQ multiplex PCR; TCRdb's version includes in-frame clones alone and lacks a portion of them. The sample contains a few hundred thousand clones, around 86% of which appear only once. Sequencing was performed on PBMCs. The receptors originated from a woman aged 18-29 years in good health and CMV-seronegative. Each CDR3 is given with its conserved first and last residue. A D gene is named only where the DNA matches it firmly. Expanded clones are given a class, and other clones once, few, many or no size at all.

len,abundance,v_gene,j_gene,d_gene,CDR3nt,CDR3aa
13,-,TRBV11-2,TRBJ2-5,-,TGTGCCAGCAGCCCAGTCTCGGGAGAGACCCAGTACTTC,CASSPVSGETQYF
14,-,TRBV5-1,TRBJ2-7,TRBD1,TGCGCCAGCAGCAGGACAGGTGAACCCTACGAGCAGTACTTC,CASSRTGEPYEQYF
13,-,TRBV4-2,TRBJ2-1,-,TGTGCCAGCAGCCAAGGGCAGGGGTATGAGCAGTTCTTC,CASSQGQGYEQFF
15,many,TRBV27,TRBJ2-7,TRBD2,TGTGCCAGCAGGGGGACTAGCGGGAGTATCTACGAGCAGTACTTC,CASRGTSGSIYEQYF
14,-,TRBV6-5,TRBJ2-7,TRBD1,TGTGCCAGCAGTTACTCGGGCAGGGGGCTCGAGCAGTACTTC,CASSYSGRGLEQYF
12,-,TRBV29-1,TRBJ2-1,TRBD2,TGCAGCGTCCTAGCGGCCTACAATGAGCAGTTCTTC,CSVLAAYNEQFF
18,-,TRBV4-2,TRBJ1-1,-,TGTGCCAGCAGCCAAGATTCTTCAATCCAGGTTTGGCACACTGAAGCTTTCTTT,CASSQDSSIQVWHTEAFF
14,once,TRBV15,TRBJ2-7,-,TGTGCCACCAGCAGAGAACAGGGGACTTACGAGCAGTACTTC,CATSREQGTYEQYF
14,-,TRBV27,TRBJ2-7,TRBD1,TGTGCCACCAGACGGGACAGGTTTTTTTACGAGCAGTACTTC,CATRRDRFFYEQYF
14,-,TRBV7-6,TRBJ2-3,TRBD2,TGTGCCAGCAGCTTTGCGGGGGGCACAGATACGCAGTATTTT,CASSFAGGTDTQYF
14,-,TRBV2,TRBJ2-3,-,TGTGCCAGCAGTGTACAGGGTCAGACAGATACGCAGTATTTT,CASSVQGQTDTQYF
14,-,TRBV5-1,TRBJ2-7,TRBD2,TGCGCCAGCAGCTTGACTAGCGGATCCTACGAGCAGTACTTC,CASSLTSGSYEQYF
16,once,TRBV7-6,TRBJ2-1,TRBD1,TGTGCCAGCAGCCCTCGACAGGGAAGTGTCCAGGGTGAGCAGTTCTTC,CASSPRQGSVQGEQFF
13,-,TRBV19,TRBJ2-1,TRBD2,TGTGCCAGCACTAGCGTAACCTACAATGAGCAGTTCTTC,CASTSVTYNEQFF
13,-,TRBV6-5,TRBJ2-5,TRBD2,TGTGCCACCGCTAGCGGCAACCAAGAGACCCAGTACTTC,CATASGNQETQYF
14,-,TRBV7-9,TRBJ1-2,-,TGTGCCAGCAGCCCCCCGGGGGCTAACTATGGCTACACCTTC,CASSPPGANYGYTF
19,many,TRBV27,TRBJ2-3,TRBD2,TGTGCCAGCAGTTTACAGGCGGCGGGAGGCCCCACCCACACAGATACGCAGTATTTT,CASSLQAAGGPTHTDTQYF
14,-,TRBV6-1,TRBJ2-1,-,TGTGCCAGCAGTGAACTCGGGGGCTACAATGAGCAGTTCTTC,CASSELGGYNEQFF
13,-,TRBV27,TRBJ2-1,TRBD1,TGTGCCAGCAGTTTCCGGACAGGGCTTGGGCAGTTCTTC,CASSFRTGLGQFF
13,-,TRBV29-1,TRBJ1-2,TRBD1,TGCAGCGTCGTAGTGGGACAGGTCTATGGCTACACCTTC,CSVVVGQVYGYTF
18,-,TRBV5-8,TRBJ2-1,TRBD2,TGTGCCAGCAGCTTGGAACTAGCGGGAGGGAGCTCCTACAATGAGCAGTTCTTC,CASSLELAGGSSYNEQFF
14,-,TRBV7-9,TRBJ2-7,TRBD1,TGTGCCAGCCTCAGGGGGCAGGGTATCTACGAGCAGTACTTC,CASLRGQGIYEQYF
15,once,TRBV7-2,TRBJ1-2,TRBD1,TGTGCCAGCGACAAAGGGGGACAGGGCGCCTATGGCTACACCTTC,CASDKGGQGAYGYTF
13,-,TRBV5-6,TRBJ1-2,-,TGTGCCAGCAGCTTGGACAGGGCTTCCGGCTACACCTTC,CASSLDRASGYTF
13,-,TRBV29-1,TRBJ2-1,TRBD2,TGCAGCGTAACTAGCGGAACCTACAATGAGCAGTTCTTC,CSVTSGTYNEQFF
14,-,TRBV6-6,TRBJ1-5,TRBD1,TGTGCCAGCAGTACCAGACAGGGGAATCAGCCCCAGCATTTT,CASSTRQGNQPQHF
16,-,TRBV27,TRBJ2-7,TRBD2,TGTGCCAGCAGGACACCTGTACCGGGACTAGCGGGTCGTCAGTACTTC,CASRTPVPGLAGRQYF
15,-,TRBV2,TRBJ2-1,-,TGTGCCAGCATGGGCAGACAGAGCTCCTACAATGAGCAGTTCTTC,CASMGRQSSYNEQFF
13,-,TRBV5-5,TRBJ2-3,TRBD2,TGTGCCAGCCTAGCGGGAGTCACAGATACGCAGTATTTT,CASLAGVTDTQYF
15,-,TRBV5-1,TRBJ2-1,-,TGCGCCAGCAGCTCCGGGACAAACGGGGCCAATGAGCAGTTCTTC,CASSSGTNGANEQFF
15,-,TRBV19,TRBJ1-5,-,TGTGCCACGACCCGGACAGCGTATAGCAATCAGCCCCAGCATTTT,CATTRTAYSNQPQHF
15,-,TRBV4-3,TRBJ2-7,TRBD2,TGCGCCAGCAGCCCCGGAGCGGGAGGGCGCGTTGAGCAGTACTTC,CASSPGAGGRVEQYF
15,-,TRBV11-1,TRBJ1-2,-,TGTGCCAGCAGCCCCATGCTTGGGCAGAATTATGGCTACACCTTC,CASSPMLGQNYGYTF
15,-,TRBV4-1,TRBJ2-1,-,TGCGCCAGCAGCCAAGATCAGTTCGCGGATAATGAGCAGTTCTTC,CASSQDQFADNEQFF
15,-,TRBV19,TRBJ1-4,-,TGTGCCAGTAGTATGGGGACACCGGGTAATGAAAAACTGTTTTTT,CASSMGTPGNEKLFF
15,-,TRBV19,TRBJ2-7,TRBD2,TGTGCCAGTAGTATTCGTGCGGGAGGTGTCTACGAGCAGTACTTC,CASSIRAGGVYEQYF
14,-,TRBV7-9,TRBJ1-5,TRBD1,TGTGCCAGCAGCGATGACAGGGGCAATCAGCCCCAGCATTTT,CASSDDRGNQPQHF
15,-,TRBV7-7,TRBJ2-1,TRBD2,TGTGCCAGCAGCTTAGGACTAGCGGGAGGGGATGAGCAGTTCTTC,CASSLGLAGGDEQFF